The rows below give T cell receptor beta chains drawn from one sample of a study of blood T cell repertoires in COVID-19. Profiled with immunoSEQ multiplex PCR; TCRdb holds only in-frame clones, not every one. In the table there are about 190,000 clones, about four fifths of which are singletons. Sequencing was carried out using PBMCs or T cells enriched from blood (not recorded which). The receptors shown here come from a woman aged 30 to 39 who had recovered from COVID-19. Each CDR3 is given with its conserved first and last residue. Fields, in order: V gene, clone size, J gene, D gene, CDR3 protein, CDR3 DNA. D genes are given only for firm matches. Clone size is not always given. Where it is, it says once, few, many or a class for expanded clones.

>TRBV25-1|-|TRBJ1-1|TRBD1
CASRGQGLTEAFF
TGTGCCAGCAGGGGACAGGGCCTCACTGAAGCTTTCTTT
>TRBV6-1|-|TRBJ2-3|TRBD2
CASSALRTSGSDTQYF
TGTGCCAGCAGTGCGCTACGGACTAGCGGATCAGATACGCAGTATTTT
>TRBV11-2|-|TRBJ2-3|-
CASSLDLSGRGGTDTQYF
TGTGCCAGCAGCTTAGACCTCTCGGGGCGCGGGGGCACAGATACGCAGTATTTT
>TRBV28|-|TRBJ2-6|TRBD1
CASRDRDHSGANVLTF
TGTGCCAGCCGGGACAGGGACCACTCTGGGGCCAACGTCCTGACTTTC
>TRBV5-4|-|TRBJ2-5|TRBD1
CASSRRQGRGETQYF
TGTGCCAGCAGCCGACGACAGGGGCGGGGAGAGACCCAGTACTTC
>TRBV7-9|-|TRBJ2-7|TRBD1
CASSITSAGTGAYEQYF
TGTGCCAGCAGCATTACTAGTGCGGGGACAGGGGCCTACGAGCAGTACTTC
>TRBV19|-|TRBJ2-1|TRBD2
CASSIGLAGGVQFF
TGTGCCAGTAGTATAGGTCTAGCGGGAGGGGTGCAGTTCTTC
>TRBV30|-|TRBJ2-7|TRBD2
CAWRARSGRASYEQYF
TGTGCCTGGAGGGCCAGGAGCGGGAGGGCCTCGTACGAGCAGTACTTC
>TRBV5-6|-|TRBJ2-7|-
CASSLLRYEQYF
TGTGCCAGCAGTTTATTGCGCTACGAGCAGTACTTC
>TRBV18|-|TRBJ1-1|-
CASSPVDRPRLNTEAFF
TGTGCCAGCTCACCAGTGGACAGACCTCGATTGAACACTGAAGCTTTCTTT
>TRBV5-5|-|TRBJ1-4|TRBD1
CASSGTGNLRGEKLFF
TGTGCCAGCAGCGGGACAGGGAACTTGAGAGGTGAAAAACTGTTTTTT
>TRBV9|-|TRBJ1-2|-
CASSVGQARGYTF
TGTGCCAGCAGCGTAGGCCAGGCTCGAGGCTACACCTTC
>TRBV28|once|TRBJ2-3|TRBD1
CASSPGGPEDTQYF
TGTGCCAGCAGTCCAGGGGGCCCCGAGGATACGCAGTATTTT
>TRBV7-8|-|TRBJ1-2|-
CASSPRGGVDGYTF
TGTGCCAGCAGCCCGCGAGGAGGGGTCGATGGCTACACCTTC
>TRBV10-1|-|TRBJ2-1|-
CASSESETVSRNEQFF
TGCGCCAGCAGTGAGTCAGAGACAGTATCCCGCAATGAGCAGTTCTTC
>TRBV5-4|-|TRBJ2-5|TRBD2
CASSRGGETQYF
TGTGCCAGCAGCCGGGGGGGGGAGACCCAGTACTTC
>TRBV5-6|-|TRBJ1-5|TRBD1
CASSLQGGANQPQHF
TGTGCCAGCAGCTTGCAGGGGGGAGCGAATCAGCCCCAGCATTTT
>TRBV19|-|TRBJ2-1|-
CASRVIGGDEQFF
TGTGCCAGTCGTGTGATCGGGGGAGATGAGCAGTTCTTC
>TRBV5-5|-|TRBJ1-6|TRBD1
CASSLVGTGNSPLHF
TGTGCCAGCAGCTTGGTGGGGACAGGGAACTCACCCCTCCACTTT
>TRBV6-5|once|TRBJ2-5|-
CASCPASRGGETQYF
TGTGCCAGCTGCCCAGCGAGCAGGGGTGGCGAGACCCAGTACTTC
>TRBV29-1|many|TRBJ2-1|-
CSVDGQGNNEQFF
TGCAGCGTTGATGGGCAGGGTAACAATGAGCAGTTCTTC
>TRBV6-5|-|TRBJ1-1|TRBD1
CASRQTGGYTEAFF
TGTGCCAGCAGACAAACAGGGGGGTACACTGAAGCTTTCTTT